This T cell receptor (beta chain) was recorded in a study of T cell repertoires in cytomegalovirus infection. Overall study context: Well-studied HLA-B-restricted CMV epitopes were used in the study alongside recently identified HLA-C-restricted ones. Evidence of both CMV infection and a matching HLA type came from public TCR beta signatures.

With regard to this clonotype: Its matching antigen is unknown.

With V trimmed by 5 bases and J by 1 base, 7 bases remained unmatched. Germline V lookup: CDR1 PRHDT, CDR2 FYEKMQ (reference sequence). The CDR3 is 15 residues long. TCRdb re-called the reads with MiXCR, one entry per CDR3 protein. The table records roughly 990,000 distinct CDR3 sequences, around 32% of them present only once. General observations from the study: CMV-specific HLA-C-restricted TCR beta clonotypes dominated the ex vivo response.

Sequences were derived from cultured CD8+ T cells from PBMCs, sampled from culture after CMV antigen stimulation. The V call is TRBV13, the J call TRBJ1-1; 7 bases match TRBD1. The sequence was collected from a human donor in good health (CMV status not recorded). Some clones in this sample may be carry-over from other donors' samples. CDR3 nucleotides: TGTGCCAGCAGCGGCCGGGACAGCGGGAACACTGAAGCTTTCTTT. It is translated as CASSGRDSGNTEAFF. Together with reference TRBV13 and TRBJ1-1, the CDR3 gives the full variable domain: AAGVIQSPRHLIKEKRETATLKCYPIPRHDTVYWYQQGPGQDPQFLISFYEKMQSDKGSIPDRFSAQQFSDYHSELNMSSLELGDSALYFCASSGRDSGNTEAFFGQGTRLTVV.